Listed here are 23 T cell receptor beta chains from one sample, sequenced in a study of OX40 agonist ivuxolimab in advanced cancers. Generated by immunoSEQ multiplex PCR, the TCRdb table keeps only in-frame clones and is missing some. The data contain about 72,000 clones, roughly nine tenths of them seen just once; the ten biggest clones take up around 0.93%. Sample: CD4+ or CD8+ T cells sorted from blood, taken in a trial of the OX40 agonist ivuxolimab. Every receptor here comes from an adult with an advanced solid tumor such as melanoma, head and neck, liver or kidney cancer.

This clone was observed once. The CDR3 DNA sequence: TGTGCCAGCAGCGTAGGGGGGGATACGCAGTATTTT. Translated, it gives CASSVGGDTQYF. This chain uses TRBV9 with TRBJ2-3, with D perhaps given as TRBD1 or TRBD2 (5 bases each). The CDR3 consists of 12 residues. Trimming stripped 0 bases from V and 6 bases from J, with 5 bases between. Germline lookup yields CDR1 SGDLS and CDR2 YYNGEE.

V and J are TRBV2 and TRBJ2-1; D remains unclear. The germline V and J ends were trimmed by 7 bases and 3 bases, with 4 bases remaining between them. The CDR3 has 11 amino acids. Germline CDR1 and CDR2: SNHLY and FYNNEI. CDR3: CASNYYNEQFF. For the CDR3, the DNA is TGTGCCAGCAACTACTACAATGAGCAGTTCTTC.

This chain uses TRBV5-6 with TRBJ2-7; D gene uncertain. V was cut by 2 bases and J by 6 bases, with 12 bases left in between. Germline lookup yields CDR1 SGHDT and CDR2 YYEEEE. The CDR3 covers 13 residues. CDR3 sequence: CASSFGYGREQYF. In DNA, the CDR3 is TGTGCCAGCAGCTTCGGATACGGGCGCGAGCAGTACTTC.

The chain joins TRBV28 to TRBJ1-1, with 12 bases that match TRBD1. V shed 6 bases, J shed 7 bases, and the junction held 3 bases outside the gene matches. The CDR3 extends over 13 amino acids. CDR1 and CDR2 (germline): MDHEN, SYDVKM. CDR3 protein: CASRGQGAGEAFF. CDR3 bases: TGTGCCAGCAGGGGACAGGGGGCTGGTGAAGCTTTCTTT.

This clone came up once. V is TRBV18 and J is TRBJ2-7, with 9 positions matching TRBD1. V trimming: 3 bases; J trimming: 0 bases; junction bases outside the gene matches: 3. The V gene's germline CDR1 is KGHSH and CDR2 LQKENI. The CDR3 consists of 15 residues. CDR3 sequence: CASSPGTGPSYEQYF. The CDR3 DNA reads TGTGCCAGCTCACCCGGGACAGGGCCCTCCTACGAGCAGTACTTC.

V usage is TRBV5-6 and J usage is TRBJ1-3, with D possibly matching TRBD1 (5 bases). The germline V and J ends were trimmed by 4 bases and 4 bases, with 12 bases remaining between them. CDR3 length equals 14 residues. In germline, CDR1 is SGHDT, CDR2 YYEEEE. DNA of the CDR3: TGTGCCAGCAGCGCACCGGGGGTCGGAAACACCATATATTTT. Its translation is CASSAPGVGNTIYF.

The chain combines TRBV7-7 with TRBJ2-3, with unresolved D. The CDR3 runs to 13 residues. V lost 1 base and J 7 bases, leaving 9 bases between the germline ends. Germline values: CDR1 SSHAT, CDR2 FNYEAQ (reference sequence). The CDR3 loop reads CASSLGGDNTQYF. The CDR3 DNA reads as TGTGCCAGCAGCTTAGGTGGAGATAATACGCAGTATTTT.

This chain links TRBV9 with TRBJ2-4; 7 bases are shared with TRBD1. CDR3 length: 14 amino acids. Losses at the gene ends were 3 bases for V and 10 bases for J; bases not matched to a gene: 10. Germline loops: CDR1 SGDLS, CDR2 YYNGEE. CDR3 sequence: CASSGSHRQGIQYF. The CDR3 DNA follows: TGTGCCAGCAGCGGATCCCATCGACAGGGAATTCAGTACTTC.

The gene calls are TRBV7-9 and TRBJ2-7; no definite D call. This CDR3 has 13 residues. Germline CDR1 SEHNR, CDR2 FQNEAQ (reference sequence). Trimming shortened V by 5 bases and J by 6 bases, and 14 bases separated the two germline ends. The CDR3 coding sequence is TGTGCCAGCAGCATAGGTCGGATTGGCGAGCAGTACTTC. Amino acids: CASSIGRIGEQYF.

V usage is TRBV30 and J usage is TRBJ1-1, with TRBD1 as a possible D gene (6 bases). Trimming stripped 4 bases from V and 0 bases from J, with 12 bases between. CDR3 length: 14 residues. In germline, CDR1 is GTSNPN, CDR2 SVGIG (reference sequence). CDR3 residues: CAWTRDTMNTEAFF. In DNA, the CDR3 is TGTGCCTGGACCCGGGACACTATGAACACTGAAGCTTTCTTT.

The chain links TRBV5-4 to TRBJ2-5; 7 bases line up with TRBD1. There are 15 residues in the CDR3. In germline, CDR1 is SGHNT, CDR2 YYREEE (reference sequence). Trimming took 3 bases from V and 9 from J; bases not matched to a gene: 14. CDR3 coding DNA: TGTGCCAGCAGCTCGTCCGGGACAGCCGCCTGGGCCCAGTACTTC. Encoded protein: CASSSSGTAAWAQYF.

This clone came up once. The chain employs TRBV28 and TRBJ2-2; tentative D call: TRBD2 (5 bases). The V gene's germline CDR1 is MDHEN and CDR2 SYDVKM. The CDR3 contains 16 residues. The germline V and J ends were trimmed by 6 bases and 2 bases, with 16 bases remaining between them. The CDR3 reads CASRTVVSGNTGELFF. DNA for the CDR3: TGTGCCAGCAGGACGGTGGTATCGGGAAACACCGGGGAGCTGTTTTTT.

This chain uses TRBV2 with TRBJ1-3; no definite D call. Per germline, CDR1 SNHLY and CDR2 FYNNEI. The CDR3 totals 13 residues. Between the trimmed V and J ends, which lost 3 bases and 8 bases, there was a span of 11 bases. CDR3 coding DNA: TGTGCCAGCAGTGACCTTGGGGATTACACCATATATTTT. Its translation is CASSDLGDYTIYF. Full variable domain (outside the CDR3, taken from reference TRBV2 and TRBJ1-3): EPEVTQTPSHQVTQMGQEVILRCVPISNHLYFYWYRQILGQKVEFLVSFYNNEISEKSEIFDDQFSVERPDGSNFTLKIRSTKLEDSAMYFCASSDLGDYTIYFGEGSWLTVV.

The chain links TRBV7-9 to TRBJ2-7; tentatively, D is TRBD2 (6 bases). In germline, CDR1 is SEHNR, CDR2 FQNEAQ (reference sequence). Deletions cut 1 base from V and 2 bases from J, with 9 bases between. The CDR3 is 14 residues long. CDR3 sequence (DNA): TGTGCCAGCAGCTTAGGGGGGAGGACCTACGAGCAGTACTTC. This translates into CASSLGGRTYEQYF.

The rearrangement uses TRBV21-1 and TRBJ1-2. TRBV21-1 corresponds to a pseudogene. The CDR3 is made up of 15 amino acids. The CDR3: CASSKNWGARYGYTF. CDR3 DNA sequence: TGTGCCAGCAGCAAAAATTGGGGGGCAAGATATGGCTACACCTTC.

J is TRBJ2-7 and V is TRBV11-2, with TRBD1 matching over 8 bases. J gave up 3 bases and V 2 bases, and 6 bases lay outside the gene matches. Per the germline V gene, CDR1 is SGHAT and CDR2 is FQNNGV. This CDR3 has 15 residues. DNA for the CDR3: TGTGCCAGCAGCTTAAGCGACAGGGGAGGCTACGAGCAGTACTTC. Translating it yields CASSLSDRGGYEQYF.

The CDR3 protein is CASREQDPGTGELFF. For the CDR3, the DNA is TGTGCCAGCAGAGAACAGGACCCAGGGACCGGGGAGCTGTTTTTT. The rearrangement links TRBV28 to TRBJ2-2; perhaps TRBD1 as D (5 bases). This CDR3 contains 15 residues. V shed 6 bases and J shed 5 bases, with 16 bases lying between them. The germline gives CDR1 MDHEN, CDR2 SYDVKM.

The genes are TRBV28 and TRBJ2-7; 7 bases align to TRBD1. There are 13 residues in the CDR3. CDR1 is MDHEN and CDR2 is SYDVKM in the germline V gene. The trim removed 11 bases at V and 4 bases at J, leaving 11 bases unmatched. In DNA form, the CDR3 reads TGTGCCGCGGACCGGGACAGACCTTACGAGCAGTACTTC. Its protein product is CAADRDRPYEQYF.

This chain uses TRBV5-1 with TRBJ2-3; perhaps TRBD2 as D (5 bases). CDR3 length: 17 residues. V was trimmed by 4 bases and J by 3 bases, leaving 21 bases between them. Germline CDR1 and CDR2: SGHRS and YFSETQ. The CDR3 region has the DNA TGCGCCAGCAGCCTGGGAGCGCTCCACCCCTGGACAGATACGCAGTATTTT. This sequence encodes CASSLGALHPWTDTQYF.

The chain combines TRBV29-1 with TRBJ1-1; D not certain. Trimming took off 7 bases at V and 7 bases at J, with 10 bases between the two ends. The CDR3 extends over 10 amino acids. Germline V gene sequence: CDR1 SQVTM, CDR2 ANQGSEA. The CDR3 here is CSGRELEAFF. The CDR3 coding sequence is TGCAGCGGCCGGGAACTTGAAGCTTTCTTT.

V usage is TRBV14 and J usage is TRBJ1-2; a weak D match, TRBD1 (5 bases). Deletions cut 2 bases from V and 7 bases from J, with 14 bases between. CDR3 length: 14 residues. Germline V gene lookup returns CDR1 SGHDN and CDR2 FVKESK. The CDR3 reads CASSQLEGVGGYTF. In nucleotides, the CDR3 is TGTGCCAGCAGCCAACTGGAAGGGGTTGGTGGCTACACCTTC.

V gene TRBV10-3 combines with J gene TRBJ2-2; the match to TRBD1 covers 8 bases. Germline CDR1 ENHRY, CDR2 SYGVKD. Trimming removed 2 bases from V and 7 bases from J; junction bases left unmatched: 9. This CDR3 is 16 amino acids long. CDR3 in DNA: TGTGCCATCAGTGAGAGGAAGACAGGGGCGGTCGGGGAGCTGTTTTTT. Translation gives CAISERKTGAVGELFF.

The chain combines TRBV5-1 with TRBJ2-2, with D perhaps matching TRBD1 or TRBD2 (5 bases each). Germline loops: CDR1 SGHRS, CDR2 YFSETQ. The CDR3 runs 14 residues. V was pared by 4 bases and J by 4 bases, with 11 bases between. The CDR3: CASSNGAGTGELFF. The DNA of the CDR3 is TGCGCCAGCAGCAACGGGGCTGGCACCGGGGAGCTGTTTTTT. Complete variable domain (other parts from reference TRBV5-1 and TRBJ2-2): KAGVTQTPRYLIKTRGQQVTLSCSPISGHRSVSWYQQTPGQGLQFLFEYFSETQRNKGNFPGRFSGRQFSNSRSEMNVSTLELGDSALYLCASSNGAGTGELFFGEGSRLTVL.